This is a list of T cell receptor beta chains from one sample in a study of blood T cell repertoires in COVID-19. Assay: immunoSEQ multiplex PCR; the TCRdb copy retains only in-frame clones and omits some. The sample records about 200,000 clones, about 84% being singletons. Input material: PBMCs or T cells enriched from blood (not recorded which). These receptors were taken from a man aged 40-55 years with acute COVID-19. The CDR3 runs from the conserved cysteine through the conserved F or W. Fields, in order: J gene, D gene, V gene, clone size, CDR3 DNA, CDR3 protein. The D gene is left open where the match is weak. Rows may omit the clone size; those that give it use once, few, many or a size class.

>TRBJ2-1|TRBD2|TRBV5-6|NA
TGTGCCAGCAGCTTGGCCCCTAGCGGGAGGTCCAATGAGCAGTTCTTC
CASSLAPSGRSNEQFF
>TRBJ1-4|NA|TRBV5-4|NA
TGTGCCAGCAGCTTCGGGGTTGTGGGAAATGAAAAACTGTTTTTT
CASSFGVVGNEKLFF
>TRBJ2-2|NA|TRBV5-1|NA
TGCGCCAGCAGCTTGTGGGGCGGGAACACCGGGGAGCTGTTTTTT
CASSLWGGNTGELFF
>TRBJ1-5|NA|TRBV5-1|NA
TGCGCCAGCAGCCCCAGGGGTAATCAGCCCCAGCATTTT
CASSPRGNQPQHF
>TRBJ2-7|TRBD2|TRBV10-2|NA
TGCGCCAGCAGTGAGTCGTGGGGGAGGGGCAGTAGCTACGAGCAGTACTTC
CASSESWGRGSSYEQYF
>TRBJ2-6|NA|TRBV25-1|NA
TGTGCCAGCAGTGAGGGCAGCCGGAGGGTCTCTGGGGCCAACGTCCTGACTTTC
CASSEGSRRVSGANVLTF
>TRBJ2-3|TRBD2|TRBV7-8|NA
TGTGCCAGCAGGTCCGGGACTAGCGGTTTCGATACGCAGTATTTT
CASRSGTSGFDTQYF
>TRBJ2-7|NA|TRBV5-1|NA
TGCGCCAGCAGCGTGTGGGGGCAGGGGTACGAGCAGTACTTC
CASSVWGQGYEQYF
>TRBJ2-2|TRBD2|TRBV27|NA
TGTGCCAGCCGGGGGGTCGGGTTCACCGGGGAGCTGTTTTTT
CASRGVGFTGELFF
>TRBJ2-2|NA|TRBV19|NA
TGTGCCAGTAGACGGGGTGGGGATACCGGGGAGCTGTTTTTT
CASRRGGDTGELFF
>TRBJ1-4|NA|TRBV27|NA
TGTGCCAGCAGTCCCCTCGGTAATGAAAAACTGTTTTTT
CASSPLGNEKLFF
>TRBJ1-1|NA|TRBV28|few
TGTGCCAGCTTGGGAGGGGTTGGCAGGAGAGCGTTCACTGAAGCTTTCTTT
CASLGGVGRRAFTEAFF
>TRBJ1-5|NA|TRBV5-1|NA
TGCGCCAGCAGTTACAGTAGCAATCAGCCCCAGCATTTT
CASSYSSNQPQHF
>TRBJ1-1|NA|TRBV9|few
TGTGCCAGCAGGCCTTCAAGTAGCACTGAAGCTTTCTTT
CASRPSSSTEAFF
>TRBJ1-4|TRBD1|TRBV7-8|once
TGTGCCAGCAGCTTAGGGGACAGGGAGGCTAATGAAAAACTGTTTTTT
CASSLGDREANEKLFF
>TRBJ2-7|TRBD1|TRBV9|NA
TGTGCCAGCAGCGTCCGGGACAGGGGTAACGAGCAGTACTTC
CASSVRDRGNEQYF
>TRBJ2-5|NA|TRBV6-5|NA
TGTGCCAGCAGAAAACAGCTCCAAGAGACCCAGTACTTC
CASRKQLQETQYF
>TRBJ1-2|NA|TRBV28|NA
TGTGCCAGCTACTACCATGGCTACACCTTC
CASYYHGYTF
>TRBJ1-1|TRBD1|TRBV24-1|NA
TGTGCCACCGGATCGGGACAGTCAAACACTGAAGCTTTCTTT
CATGSGQSNTEAFF
>TRBJ2-7|NA|TRBV19|NA
TGTGCCAGTAGTATAGATGGGGAACAGGGCTACGAGCAGTACTTC
CASSIDGEQGYEQYF